Detailed here is one T cell receptor beta chain. Its specificity is unknown. Sequencing ends 3 residues short of the CDR3 end; the germline J gene provides the rest. The CDR3 has 18 residues. Germline V gene data show CDR1 as SGHRS and CDR2 as YFSETQ. These data originate in a study of T cells in women clearing cervical HPV infection. Study as a whole: No precancer developed; the control's incident HPV16 infection cleared within 12 months. Case blood was drawn when the lesion was first found; control blood after infection became undetectable.

Study-wide results and limits: Cases carried less TRBV6-7 than controls: about 0.1% versus 0.15%.

Genomic DNA, averaging approximately 1,200 ng per sample, yielded TCR beta CDR3 via immunoSEQ. Sequenced by immunoSEQ multiplex PCR; TCRdb stores in-frame clones only, minus some. The sample shows 35,000 to 45,000 clones, and roughly 6.8% sits with its ten largest clones. The rearrangement joins TRBV5-1 to TRBJ1-2; no clear D. Sequenced: blood buffy coat. The source is a woman between 18 and 70 years old with a cervical HPV16 infection that either progressed to CIN3+ or cleared (not recorded which). CDR3 DNA, as far as it was read: TGCGCCAGCAGCTTGACCTGGACTAGCGGGCCGGTCACAGATACC. Residues: CASSLTWTSGPVTDT. The full CDR3 reads CASSLTWTSGPVTDTYTF.